This is a list of T cell receptor beta chains from one sample in a study of cytomegalovirus exposure and HLA in healthy donors. Only in-frame clones appear in the TCRdb table, and some are missing; sequencing was by immunoSEQ multiplex PCR. The sample consists of about 69,000 clones, 70% to 80% of them appearing once. What was sequenced was PBMCs. These receptors were taken from a man aged 18 to 29 in good health and CMV-seronegative. Both conserved end residues are part of each CDR3. A D gene is named only where the DNA matches it firmly. Not every row has a clone size; where given, it reads once, few, many or a size class.

clone size	CDR3 length	D gene	V gene	J gene	CDR3 protein	CDR3 DNA
once	11	NA	TRBV5-1	TRBJ2-1	CASIRGSEQFF	TGCGCCAGCATCAGGGGTAGTGAGCAGTTCTTC
NA	13	NA	TRBV18	TRBJ1-4	CASSPDSGEKLFF	TGTGCCAGCTCACCGGACAGTGGTGAAAAACTGTTTTTT
NA	14	TRBD1	TRBV27	TRBJ2-7	CASADRGPPYEQYF	TGTGCCAGCGCGGACAGGGGTCCCCCCTACGAGCAGTACTTC
NA	19	TRBD1	TRBV4-2	TRBJ2-3	CASSHPKGTGGRMTDTQYF	TGTGCCAGCAGCCACCCGAAGGGGACAGGGGGCCGAATGACAGATACGCAGTATTTT
NA	14	NA	TRBV29-1	TRBJ2-1	CSSGVVSSYNEQFF	TGCAGCTCGGGGGTGGTAAGCTCCTACAATGAGCAGTTCTTC
NA	16	TRBD1	TRBV7-2	TRBJ1-4	CASSLDRTGGLEKLFF	TGTGCCAGCAGCTTAGATCGAACAGGGGGACTTGAAAAACTGTTTTTT
NA	13	NA	TRBV29-1	TRBJ2-3	CSVVLTSTDTQYF	TGCAGCGTTGTCCTTACTAGCACAGATACGCAGTATTTT
NA	16	NA	TRBV28	TRBJ1-2	CASRGPTILQNYGYTF	TGTGCCAGCAGGGGCCCCACGATCCTCCAAAACTATGGCTACACCTTC
NA	16	NA	TRBV7-3	TRBJ2-2	CASSLSGGSHTGELFF	TGTGCCAGCAGCTTAAGCGGGGGCTCGCACACCGGGGAGCTGTTTTTT
once	15	TRBD2	TRBV10-3	TRBJ2-2	CASQGAGGVTGELFF	TGTGCCTCCCAAGGAGCGGGGGGAGTCACCGGGGAGCTGTTTTTT
few	13	NA	TRBV28	TRBJ1-4	CASGGLSNEKLFF	TGTGCCAGCGGCGGGCTATCTAATGAAAAACTGTTTTTT
NA	14	TRBD1	TRBV19	TRBJ2-7	CASSTGTGAYEQYF	TGTGCCAGTAGTACCGGGACAGGGGCCTACGAGCAGTACTTC
NA	15	TRBD1	TRBV4-1	TRBJ1-5	CASSQGQWDNQPQHF	TGCGCCAGCAGCCAGGGACAGTGGGACAATCAGCCCCAGCATTTT
NA	15	TRBD2	TRBV28	TRBJ2-1	CASTRLAGAYNEQFF	TGTGCCAGCACTAGACTAGCGGGGGCCTACAATGAGCAGTTCTTC
NA	15	TRBD2	TRBV7-7	TRBJ2-5	CASGPTAGGPETQYF	TGTGCCAGCGGCCCCACAGCGGGGGGGCCAGAGACCCAGTACTTC
NA	16	NA	TRBV5-1	TRBJ2-4	CASSFRGASMNDIQYF	TGCGCCAGCAGCTTCCGGGGGGCTAGTATGAACGACATTCAGTACTTC
NA	19	TRBD2	TRBV19	TRBJ2-3	CASSISRLARGASTDTQYF	TGTGCCAGTAGTATCTCTAGACTAGCGAGGGGGGCTAGCACAGATACGCAGTATTTT
NA	16	NA	TRBV6-1	TRBJ1-2	CASSEFAGGADYGYTF	TGTGCCAGCAGTGAATTTGCGGGGGGCGCGGACTATGGCTACACCTTC
NA	12	NA	TRBV4-2	TRBJ1-5	CASSQPNQPQHF	TGTGCCAGCAGCCAACCGAATCAGCCCCAGCATTTT
once	12	NA	TRBV2	TRBJ1-2	CASSVGGYGYTF	TGTGCCAGCAGTGTCGGGGGGTATGGCTACACCTTC
NA	16	NA	TRBV12-2	TRBJ2-2	CASRLASGTPTGELFF	TGTGCAAGTCGCTTAGCCTCCGGGACACCCACCGGGGAGCTGTTTTTT
few	17	TRBD1	TRBV28	TRBJ1-1	CASQRPGQEPRNTEAFF	TGTGCCAGCCAACGCCCGGGACAGGAGCCCCGGAACACTGAAGCTTTCTTT
NA	14	NA	TRBV5-1	TRBJ1-5	CASSLAGSGQPQHF	TGCGCCAGCAGCTTGGCCGGTTCCGGTCAGCCCCAGCATTTT
NA	15	TRBD1	TRBV9	TRBJ1-5	CASSGGDRGYQPQHF	TGTGCCAGCAGCGGGGGGGACAGGGGATATCAGCCCCAGCATTTT
NA	14	NA	TRBV5-8	TRBJ1-2	CASSLGTGVRGYTF	TGTGCCAGCAGCTTGGGTACGGGGGTGCGCGGCTACACCTTC
NA	15	TRBD2	TRBV11-3	TRBJ2-1	CASSLMRGGYNEQFF	TGTGCCAGCAGCTTAATGCGGGGGGGATACAATGAGCAGTTCTTC
NA	11	NA	TRBV29-1	TRBJ2-5	CSPTIRETQYF	TGCAGCCCTACTATTCGGGAGACCCAGTACTTC
NA	13	NA	TRBV19	TRBJ1-1	CASSMRQNTEAFF	TGTGCCAGTAGTATGAGGCAGAACACTGAAGCTTTCTTT
NA	13	TRBD1	TRBV5-1	TRBJ1-1	CATRDRGEAEAFF	TGCGCCACCAGGGACAGGGGAGAGGCTGAAGCTTTCTTT